This T cell receptor beta chain was captured by sequencing in a study of PD-L1 blockade in urothelial cancer. Across the study: Atezolizumab (1,200 mg intravenously every 3 weeks) began in about 2014 for patients.

The time point denotes: pretreatment peripheral blood. Profiled with immunoSEQ multiplex PCR; TCRdb holds only in-frame clones, not every one. In the table there are tens of thousands of clones, approximately 90% of which are singletons. Germline assignment: CDR1 SGHTA and CDR2 FQGNSA. This CDR3 comprises 15 residues. J lost 2 bases, V lost 1 base, and 5 bases had no gene match. This chain uses TRBV7-2 with TRBJ2-7; TRBD2 agrees at 7 bases. This TCR came from a woman aged 55-69 years with urothelial cancer. Sequenced material: PBMCs, taken around atezolizumab (anti-PD-L1) treatment. CDR3 DNA: TGTGCCAGCAGCTTAGGAGGCGGGGGTACCTACGAGCAGTACTTC. Translated: CASSLGGGGTYEQYF.